Listed below are T cell receptor beta chains from one sample, sequenced in a study of shared clonotypes between healthy human individuals. Some clones are missing from TCRdb's copy, which holds only in-frame ones; the method was immunoSEQ multiplex PCR. The sample lists about 480,000 clones, about four fifths occurring once. The specimen sequenced was PBMCs. These receptors all stem from a woman aged 40 to 50 in good health. Some clones in this sample may be carry-over from other donors' samples. Each CDR3 is given with its conserved first and last residue. The D gene is left open where the match is weak. A row's size may be missing; if present it is once, few, many or a size class.

V gene	J gene	clone size	D gene	CDR3 DNA	CDR3 protein
TRBV2	TRBJ2-5	NA	TRBD2	TGTGCCAGCAACCCAACTCCTAGCGGGAGGTCCCAGTACTTC	CASNPTPSGRSQYF
TRBV5-1	TRBJ2-1	NA	TRBD2	TGCGCCAGCAGCTTGAACGCCCCGGTAGCGGGAGTGGATGAGCAGTTCTTC	CASSLNAPVAGVDEQFF
TRBV7-2	TRBJ2-7	NA	TRBD2	TGTGCCAGCAGCTTAATTCTAGCGGGAGGGCCTTCCTACGAGCAGTACTTC	CASSLILAGGPSYEQYF
TRBV11-2	TRBJ2-7	NA	NA	TGTGCCAGCAGCCAGGACCCCTCCTACGAGCAGTACTTC	CASSQDPSYEQYF
TRBV6-1	TRBJ2-3	NA	NA	TGTGCCAGCAGTGAATTTCTTGCTAGCGGCACAGATACGCAGTATTTT	CASSEFLASGTDTQYF
TRBV6-5	TRBJ1-5	NA	TRBD1	TGTGCCAGCAGCGTCGGGAGGGCCCAGGGGGAGCATTTT	CASSVGRAQGEHF
TRBV7-9	TRBJ2-7	once	TRBD1	TGTGCCAGCAGCTTAGTGGGGACAGGGGTTGACGAGCAGTACTTC	CASSLVGTGVDEQYF
TRBV5-4	TRBJ2-2	NA	NA	TGTGCCAGCAGCTTGGCCGGCCTAGCACGTGGGGAGCTGTTTTTT	CASSLAGLARGELFF
TRBV29-1	TRBJ2-1	NA	TRBD1	TGCAGCGGTCGGACAGGGACCTACAATGAGCAGTTCTTC	CSGRTGTYNEQFF
TRBV2	TRBJ2-1	NA	TRBD1	TGTGCCAGACAAACGGGACAGGGTATGGTCGATGAGCAGTTCTTC	CARQTGQGMVDEQFF
TRBV6-1	TRBJ2-7	once	TRBD1	TGTGCCAGCAGCCTAGACAGGGCTTACTACGAGCAGTACTTC	CASSLDRAYYEQYF
TRBV7-3	TRBJ2-1	NA	NA	TGTGCCAGCAGCTTAGACAGGAACAATGAGCAGTTCTTC	CASSLDRNNEQFF
TRBV5-1	TRBJ1-4	NA	TRBD1	TGCGCCAGCAGCGCGGGACAGGGGGCACCTAATGAAAAACTGTTTTTT	CASSAGQGAPNEKLFF
TRBV28	TRBJ1-2	NA	TRBD1	TGTGCCAGCACCAGGGGGAAAAGCTATGGCTACACCTTC	CASTRGKSYGYTF
TRBV18	TRBJ1-1	once	TRBD1	TGTGCCAGCTCAACAAACAGGGGGAGCACTGAAGCTTTCTTT	CASSTNRGSTEAFF
TRBV2	TRBJ2-2	NA	TRBD2	TGTGCCAGCAGTCCCGGACTAGCGGGGTTCACCGGGGAGCTGTTTTTT	CASSPGLAGFTGELFF
TRBV5-1	TRBJ2-3	NA	TRBD1	TGCGCCAGCAGCTTGGAGGGACAGGGGGTCGATACGCAGTATTTT	CASSLEGQGVDTQYF
TRBV7-2	TRBJ1-3	NA	TRBD1	TGTGCCAGCAGCCAGGCAGGGGGGTCTGGAAACACCATATATTTT	CASSQAGGSGNTIYF
TRBV7-8	TRBJ2-2	NA	NA	TGTGCCAGCAGCTTAACGTGGCGAACCGGGGAGCTGTTTTTT	CASSLTWRTGELFF
TRBV9	TRBJ2-2	NA	NA	TGTGCCAGCAGCGTTCTTGGTGGGAAGGGGACCGGGGAGCTGTTTTTT	CASSVLGGKGTGELFF
TRBV5-8	TRBJ2-1	NA	NA	TGTGCCAGCAGCTTTTCAGGGTACAATGAGCAGTTCTTC	CASSFSGYNEQFF
TRBV30	TRBJ2-3	NA	NA	TGTGCCTGGAGTCCAGAGTGGGGGCGGAACCTAGATACGCAGTATTTT	CAWSPEWGRNLDTQYF
TRBV6-4	TRBJ1-4	NA	NA	TGTGCCAGCAGACCAGACCCCGATGACGGAAAACTGTTTTTT	CASRPDPDDGKLFF
TRBV7-2	TRBJ2-1	NA	TRBD2	TGTGCCAGCAGCTCCCCTCCTCGAGGGACTAGCGGATACAATGAGCAGTTCTTC	CASSSPPRGTSGYNEQFF
TRBV6-1	TRBJ2-1	NA	TRBD1	TGTGCCAGCAGCACCGGGACAGGGTCATACAATGAGCAGTTCTTC	CASSTGTGSYNEQFF
TRBV2	TRBJ1-1	NA	NA	TGTGCCAGCAGTGTCAGGCAGGGCGGTGAAGCTTTCTTT	CASSVRQGGEAFF
TRBV10-3	TRBJ1-2	NA	TRBD1	TGTGCCATCAGTGAGGCACAGGGGGTGCGCTACACCTTC	CAISEAQGVRYTF
TRBV6-1	TRBJ2-2	NA	TRBD2	TGTGCCAGCAGCGGGACTAGCTTTGACACCGGGGAGCTGTTTTTT	CASSGTSFDTGELFF
TRBV4-2	TRBJ2-7	NA	TRBD2	TGTGCCAGCAGCCAAGCCGTGGCTGGTAGCGGGAGGGCCGAGCAGTACTTC	CASSQAVAGSGRAEQYF
TRBV30	TRBJ1-1	NA	NA	TGTGCCTGGAGTGTAGACAGCAACACTGAAGCTTTCTTT	CAWSVDSNTEAFF
TRBV5-4	TRBJ2-3	NA	TRBD2	TGTGCCAGCAGGTCTGGTGGGGCTAGCGGGAGGGCCACAGATACGCAGTATTTT	CASRSGGASGRATDTQYF
TRBV2	TRBJ2-4	NA	TRBD2	TGTGCCAGCAGCGCAACTAGCGGGAGGTACATTCAGTACTTC	CASSATSGRYIQYF
TRBV28	TRBJ2-7	NA	TRBD1	TGTGCCAGCAGTTACAGGGGAACCTACGAGCAGTACTTC	CASSYRGTYEQYF
TRBV19	TRBJ2-1	few	NA	TGTGCCAGTAGTATCACTACCGCGGGCAATGAGCAGTTCTTC	CASSITTAGNEQFF
TRBV7-9	TRBJ1-4	NA	NA	TGTGCCAGCAGCGACGTCAGTGAAAAACTGTTTTTT	CASSDVSEKLFF
TRBV19	TRBJ2-1	once	TRBD2	TGTGCCAGTACGGCCCTAGCGGGGCCAAATGAGCAGTTCTTC	CASTALAGPNEQFF
TRBV9	TRBJ2-1	NA	TRBD1	TGTGCCAGCAGCGCAACACCGGGACAGGGGTTCGATGAGCAGTTCTTC	CASSATPGQGFDEQFF